Given below is one T cell receptor (beta chain) in context. Its antigen is undetermined. This entry belongs to a study of cytomegalovirus exposure and HLA in healthy donors. Study results and limitations: The authors listed around 150 TCR beta chains as cytomegalovirus-associated. While the bulk of TCR sequences proved rare, some public TCRs turned up in many donors. Later, an analysis found that TCR clusters from the first cohort tended to co-occur in the 90 to 150 validation repertoires. Accounts indicate the classifier identified cytomegalovirus status with strong specificity and sensitivity.

Libraries were prepared by immunoSEQ multiplex PCR; TCRdb keeps only in-frame clonotypes and omits some of them. The sample shows roughly 140,000 clones, 70% to 90% of them seen only once. CDR1 is SGHRS, CDR2 YFSETQ, per germline. V lost 0 bases, J lost 9 bases, and 7 bases lay in between. This CDR3 comprises 12 residues. The source of this sequence is a woman aged 18-29 years in good health and CMV-seropositive. What was sequenced was PBMCs. The rearrangement joins TRBV5-1 to TRBJ2-1; D perhaps matches TRBD1 (6 bases). The CDR3 DNA follows: TGCGCCAGCAGCTTGGTAGGGGGTGAGCAGTTCTTC. Translation: CASSLVGGEQFF. The full variable domain, rest sourced from reference TRBV5-1 and TRBJ2-1, is KAGVTQTPRYLIKTRGQQVTLSCSPISGHRSVSWYQQTPGQGLQFLFEYFSETQRNKGNFPGRFSGRQFSNSRSEMNVSTLELGDSALYLCASSLVGGEQFFGPGTRLTVL.